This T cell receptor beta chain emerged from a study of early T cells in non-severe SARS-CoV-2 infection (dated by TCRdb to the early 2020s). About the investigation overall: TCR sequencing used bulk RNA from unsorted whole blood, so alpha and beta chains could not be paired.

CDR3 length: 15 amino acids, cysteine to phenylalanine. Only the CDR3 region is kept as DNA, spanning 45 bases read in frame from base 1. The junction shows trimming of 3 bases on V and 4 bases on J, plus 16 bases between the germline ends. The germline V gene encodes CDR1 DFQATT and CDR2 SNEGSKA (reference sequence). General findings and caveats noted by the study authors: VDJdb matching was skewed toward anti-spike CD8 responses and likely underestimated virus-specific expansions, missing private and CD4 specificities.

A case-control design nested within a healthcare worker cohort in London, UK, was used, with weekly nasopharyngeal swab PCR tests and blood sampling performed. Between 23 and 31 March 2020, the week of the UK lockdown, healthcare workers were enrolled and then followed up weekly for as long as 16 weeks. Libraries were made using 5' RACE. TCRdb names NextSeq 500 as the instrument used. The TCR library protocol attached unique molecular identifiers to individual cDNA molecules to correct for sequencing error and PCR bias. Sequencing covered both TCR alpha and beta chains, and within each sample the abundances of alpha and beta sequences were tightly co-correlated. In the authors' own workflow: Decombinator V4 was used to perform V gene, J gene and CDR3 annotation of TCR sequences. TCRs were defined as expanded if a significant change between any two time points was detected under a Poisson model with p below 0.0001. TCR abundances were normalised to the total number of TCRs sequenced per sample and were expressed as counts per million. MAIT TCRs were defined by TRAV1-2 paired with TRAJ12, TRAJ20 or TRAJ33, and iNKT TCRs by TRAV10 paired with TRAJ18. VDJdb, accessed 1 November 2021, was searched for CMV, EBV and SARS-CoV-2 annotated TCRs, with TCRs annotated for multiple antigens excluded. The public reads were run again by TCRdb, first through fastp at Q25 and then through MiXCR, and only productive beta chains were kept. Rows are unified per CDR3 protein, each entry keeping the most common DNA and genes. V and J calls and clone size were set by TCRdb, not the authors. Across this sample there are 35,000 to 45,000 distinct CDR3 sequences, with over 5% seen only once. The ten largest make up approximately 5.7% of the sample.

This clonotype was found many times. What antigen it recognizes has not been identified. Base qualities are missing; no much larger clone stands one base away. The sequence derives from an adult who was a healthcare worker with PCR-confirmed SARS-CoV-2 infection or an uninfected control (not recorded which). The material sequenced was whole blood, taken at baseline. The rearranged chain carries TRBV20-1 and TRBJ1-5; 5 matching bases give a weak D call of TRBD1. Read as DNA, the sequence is TGCAGTGCTAGTGGGGCAGGGAGGGTAAATCAGCCCCAGCATTTT. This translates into CSASGAGRVNQPQHF.